Included here is one T cell receptor (beta chain) sequence, with context. Its binding antigen is unknown. No base qualities exist here, and no much larger clone lies one base off it. Collaborating institutions collected whole blood in K2EDTA tubes following their own protocols. For TCRbeta analysis, collaborator samples were shipped as frozen whole blood, as isolated PBMCs, or as DNA extracted from either sample type. The data stem from a study of blood T cell repertoires in COVID-19 (TCRdb year 2020). Context from the whole study: Collaborator samples came from the United States, Italy and Spain and covered acute and convalescent phases of COVID-19. HLA class I and class II types, where available, came from metadata supplied by the sample provider rather than from assay-based typing. The samples were drawn from two sources: the first 160 participants of the ongoing ImmuneRACE study, and about 1,300 subjects contributed by 6 global collaborators. Deeply sampled blood TCRbeta repertoires from subjects exposed to, actively infected with, or recovered from COVID-19 were included in the dataset. The prospective study material was composed of cDNA or gDNA derived from T cells, B-cell-depleted T cells, or PBMCs. The repertoires were released in a freely available public database meant as a resource for research on the immune response to SARS-CoV-2. Sample metadata almost always included a de-identified subject ID, COVID-19 status, age in years and sex. What the authors observed across the whole study: The amount of clinical and demographic metadata varied by source and participant and was provided uncurated.

TCRbeta CDR3 regions were amplified from genomic DNA by means of the immunoSEQ Assay, a bias-controlled multiplex PCR. The study's own analysis went as follows. Within the assay, amplification of reference gene primers was used to estimate how many nucleated cells each sample contained. Sequence reads were collapsed and filtered to measure the absolute abundance of every unique TCRbeta CDR3 rearrangement. For each sample, productive Simpson clonality was calculated as the square root of Simpson's diversity index over productive rearrangements. TCRdb provides this immuneACCESS table in a form limited to in-frame rearrangements. Some clones are lacking; in checked studies, under half of them reflect an unresolved V gene, and why the rest are absent is not known. V, J and clone size were drawn from that table, and D and trimming were deduced from the DNA. For this sample the table gives around 260,000 clones, of which roughly 85% were detected only once. 3% of the sample rests with the top ten.

Per the germline V gene (reference sequence), LGHDT is the CDR1 and YNNKEL is the CDR2. Relative to germline, V is missing 3 bases and J is missing 9 bases, with 5 bases of the junction outside any gene match. Reading from cysteine to phenylalanine, the CDR3 counts 15 amino acids. Solely the CDR3 DNA is kept, with 45 bases framed from the first base. This TCR was recovered from a woman aged 25 to 45 with active or convalescent COVID-19. Sequenced: peripheral blood. The rearranged segments are TRBV3-1 (or the pseudogene TRBV3-2) and TRBJ1-6; TRBD1 agrees with 10 junctional bases. The sequence in DNA is TGTGCCAGCAGCCACCTCCGGGACAGGGGTTCACCCCTCCACTTT. Its translation is CASSHLRDRGSPLHF.